These 9 T cell receptor beta chains were all obtained from the same sample, sequenced in a study of blood T cell repertoires in COVID-19. Data came from immunoSEQ multiplex PCR; TCRdb stores just in-frame clones and leaves some out. The data show some 180,000 clones, 76% seen once. The sample consisted of peripheral blood. Receptors originate from a woman aged 50 to 60 with active or convalescent COVID-19.

The table lists this clone with a few counts. V usage is TRBV6-5 and J usage is TRBJ1-2; no reliable D call. V was pared by 3 bases and J by 0 bases, with 8 bases between. Germline values: CDR1 MNHEY, CDR2 SVGAGI. The CDR3 is made up of 14 amino acids. The CDR3: CASSYSGSNYGYTF. Here the CDR3 DNA reads TGTGCCAGCAGTTATTCGGGTTCTAACTATGGCTACACCTTC.

This clone has a handful of counts. This chain joins TRBV7-2 and TRBJ1-6; a possible D gene is TRBD1 (6 bases). V lost 1 base and J lost 10, with 8 bases in between. Looked up from germline, CDR1 is SGHTA and CDR2 is FQGNSA. The CDR3 has 13 residues. The CDR3 is CASSLDRDSPLHF. CDR3 nucleotide sequence: TGTGCCAGCAGCTTAGACAGGGACTCACCCCTCCACTTT.

The CDR3 nucleotides are TGTGCCAGCAGTTGGAAGGAGCAAAATGAGCAGTTCTTC. Translating gives CASSWKEQNEQFF. J is TRBJ2-1 and V is TRBV6-2 or TRBV6-3; D is ambiguous. The CDR3 has 13 amino acids. Germline values: CDR1 MNHEY, CDR2 SVGEGT. The germline V and J ends were trimmed by 4 bases and 7 bases, with 11 bases remaining between them.

This clone has just a few counts. This chain joins TRBV7-2 and TRBJ2-3; 10 bases line up with TRBD2. Trimming removed 1 base from V and 6 bases from J; junction bases left unmatched: 10. The CDR3 totals 17 residues. Germline-derived CDR1 and CDR2 are SGHTA and FQGNSA. CDR3 coding DNA: TGTGCCAGCAGCTTAGTTGGTAGCGGGGGGTCTAGGGATACGCAGTATTTT. Translation: CASSLVGSGGSRDTQYF.

This chain connects TRBV7-2 to TRBJ2-1; 8 positions match TRBD1. The CDR3 is made up of 13 amino acids. J was trimmed by 6 bases and V by 3 bases; bases with no gene match: 1. Germline V lookup: CDR1 SGHTA, CDR2 FQGNSA. The CDR3 protein is CASSFDRGNEQFF. The CDR3 DNA reads as TGTGCCAGCAGCTTCGACAGGGGCAATGAGCAGTTCTTC.

This clone was picked up a small number of times. V gene TRBV7-9 combines with J gene TRBJ2-1; 10 bases match TRBD1. CDR1 and CDR2 from the germline V gene are SEHNR and FQNEAQ (reference sequence). This CDR3 is built from 16 residues. V shed 5 bases and J 3 bases; nucleotides not matched to a gene: 7. The CDR3 sequence: CASSGPTGGDYNEQFF. The CDR3 DNA is TGTGCCAGCAGCGGACCGACAGGGGGCGACTACAATGAGCAGTTCTTC.

This sequence joins TRBV15 and TRBJ2-7, with 12 bases that match TRBD1. The germline V gene encodes CDR1 LNHNV and CDR2 YYDKDF (reference sequence). V lost 1 base and J lost 1; bases outside the gene matches: 11. This CDR3 region has 19 residues. This CDR3 reads CATSRGHRDRGRESYEQYF. CDR3 coding DNA: TGTGCCACCAGCAGAGGTCACCGGGACAGGGGGCGCGAATCCTACGAGCAGTACTTC.

The chain joins TRBV5-8 to TRBJ1-1, with 7 bases fitting TRBD1. Per the germline V gene, CDR1 is SGHTS and CDR2 is YDEGEE. The CDR3 consists of 15 residues. After removal of 2 bases from V and 4 bases from J, the junction contained 8 bases not matched to a gene. CDR3 residues: CASSFLGGGGTEAFF. The CDR3 DNA is TGTGCCAGCAGCTTCTTAGGGGGCGGAGGCACTGAAGCTTTCTTT. The complete variable domain, with remaining parts taken from reference TRBV5-8 and TRBJ1-1, reads EAGVTQSPTHLIKTRGQQATLRCSPISGHTSVYWYQQALGLGLQFLLWYDEGEERNRGNFPPRFSGRQFPNYSSELNVNALELEDSALYLCASSFLGGGGTEAFFGQGTRLTVV.

The genes are TRBV30 and TRBJ1-2; D perhaps matches TRBD1 (6 bases). V was clipped by 2 bases and J by 2 bases, with 12 bases between them. CDR1 is GTSNPN, CDR2 SVGIG, per germline (reference sequence). The CDR3 contains 14 residues. The CDR3, as DNA: TGTGCCTGGAGTCCCGACAGGAGAAACTATGGCTACACCTTC. As protein: CAWSPDRRNYGYTF.